A single sample is the source of the 22 T cell receptor beta chains below, sequenced in a study of T-cell memory formation after mild COVID-19. TCRdb independently ran MiXCR on the 5' RACE reads; one entry per CDR3 protein. Of hundreds of thousands of distinct CDR3 sequences in the sample, about a fifth were seen once. Sequenced input: PBMCs or a T cell subset sorted from them (not recorded which). These receptors all stem from an adult woman who had mild COVID-19 (a few samples of this study predate the infection). Cell type and time point are not known.

This clonotype was counted a single time. The chain employs TRBV2 and TRBJ2-3; D perhaps matches TRBD2 (6 bases). V lost 8 bases to trimming and J lost 6 bases, with 24 bases between them. Per germline, CDR1 SNHLY and CDR2 FYNNEI. The CDR3 is 16 residues long. CDR3 amino acids: CASPPGGTSKQDTQYF. The CDR3 bases are TGTGCCAGCCCTCCAGGCGGGACGTCAAAACAGGATACGCAGTATTTT. Using reference TRBV2 and TRBJ2-3 for the parts outside the CDR3, the full variable domain is EPEVTQTPSHQVTQMGQEVILRCVPISNHLYFYWYRQILGQKVEFLVSFYNNEISEKSEIFDDQFSVERPDGSNFTLKIRSTKLEDSAMYFCASPPGGTSKQDTQYFGPGTRLTVL.

The rearrangement joins TRBV3-1 to TRBJ2-1, with 13 bases aligning to TRBD2. With 2 bases clipped from V and 1 base from J, the junction kept 5 bases outside the gene matches. The CDR3 extends over 18 amino acids. Germline CDR1 is LGHDT and CDR2 is YNNKEL (reference sequence). This CDR3 reads CASSQFRLAGGSYNEQFF. In nucleotides, the CDR3 is TGTGCCAGCAGCCAATTCCGACTAGCGGGAGGTTCCTACAATGAGCAGTTCTTC.

There are many counts of this clonotype. At one boundary the junction diverges from the germline segment, which might be a read error. The CDR3 sequence: CASSLGWNTEAFF. Here the CDR3 DNA reads TGTGCCAGCAGCTTAGGTTGGAACACTGAAGCTTTCTTT. The V call is TRBV5-1, the J call TRBJ1-1; D is unresolved. The CDR3 length is 13 residues. The V gene's germline CDR1 is SGHRS and CDR2 YFSETQ.

J is TRBJ1-1 and V is TRBV18; possible D gene TRBD1, 5 bases. The CDR3 runs 14 residues. Germline V CDR1 and CDR2: KGHSH, LQKENI. V dropped 3 bases and J dropped 8 bases, with 16 bases sitting between them. The CDR3 region is CASSPGQGQGEAFF. Here the CDR3 DNA reads TGTGCCAGCTCACCTGGACAAGGGCAGGGAGAAGCTTTCTTT.

V and J are TRBV2 and TRBJ2-3, with D perhaps matching TRBD1 or TRBD2 (5 bases each). CDR1 and CDR2 (germline): SNHLY, FYNNEI. The length of the CDR3 is 15 residues. V was clipped by 7 bases and J by 2 bases, with 16 bases between them. CDR3 sequence: CASNPGDANTDTQYF. CDR3 coding DNA: TGTGCCAGCAATCCCGGGGACGCCAACACAGATACGCAGTATTTT. Variable domain in full (rest from reference TRBV2 and TRBJ2-3): EPEVTQTPSHQVTQMGQEVILRCVPISNHLYFYWYRQILGQKVEFLVSFYNNEISEKSEIFDDQFSVERPDGSNFTLKIRSTKLEDSAMYFCASNPGDANTDTQYFGPGTRLTVL.

This chain connects TRBV9 to TRBJ2-7; maybe TRBD2 (6 bases). Germline V gene lookup returns CDR1 SGDLS and CDR2 YYNGEE. Between the trimmed V and J ends, which lost 0 bases and 3 bases, there was a span of 16 bases. The CDR3 is 16 amino acids. The CDR3 is CASSVATFGGVYEQYF. CDR3 coding DNA: TGTGCCAGCAGCGTAGCTACCTTCGGCGGGGTCTACGAGCAGTACTTC.

This clonotype was counted many times. The V and J genes are TRBV12-3 or TRBV12-4 and TRBJ2-7; D possibly uses TRBD1 or TRBD2 (5 bases each). This CDR3 is built from 13 residues. The V end was cut by 5 bases, the J end by 0 bases, with 8 bases between. The CDR3 loop is CASSRGPSYEQYF. CDR3 nucleotides: TGTGCCAGCAGTCGGGGACCCTCCTACGAGCAGTACTTC.

The rearrangement joins TRBV11-2 to TRBJ2-1, with 9 bases matching TRBD2. CDR3 size: 15 residues. V trimming: 5 bases; J trimming: 9 bases; junction bases outside the gene matches: 11. Germline lookup yields CDR1 SGHAT and CDR2 FQNNGV. CDR3 in DNA: TGTGCCAGCAGCACCCTGCCTAGCGGGACCGGTGAGCAGTTCTTC. Its translation: CASSTLPSGTGEQFF.

This clonotype was detected a few times. The chain is built from TRBV3-1 and TRBJ2-2; D not resolved. Germline V gene lookup returns CDR1 LGHDT and CDR2 YNNKEL (reference sequence). This CDR3 contains 12 residues. The ends were cut back, 1 base at V and 9 bases at J, with 6 bases in the middle. CDR3 amino acids: CASSQVGWELFF. The CDR3 region has the DNA TGTGCCAGCAGCCAAGTCGGCTGGGAGCTGTTTTTT.

The V gene is TRBV9, the J gene TRBJ2-1; 8 bases map to TRBD2. CDR1 and CDR2 from the germline V gene are SGDLS and YYNGEE. The CDR3 contains 16 residues. Trimming at V came to 3 bases and at J to 4 bases, leaving 9 bases not matched to a gene. CDR3 DNA: TGTGCCAGCAGCGAGGTGGCGGCGGGGGGATACAATGAGCAGTTCTTC. Translated: CASSEVAAGGYNEQFF.

The rearrangement uses TRBV29-1 and TRBJ1-4, with D possibly being TRBD1 (6 bases). CDR3 length: 13 residues. V was shortened by 4 bases and J by 7 bases, with 13 bases between the two germline ends. Per germline, CDR1 SQVTM and CDR2 ANQGSEA. The CDR3 protein is CSVVTGMREKLFF. CDR3 nucleotide sequence: TGCAGCGTTGTTACAGGGATGCGTGAAAAACTGTTTTTT.

The chain carries TRBV7-2 and TRBJ2-7; TRBD2 might be the D (6 bases). The germline gives CDR1 SGHTA, CDR2 FQGNSA. Between the trimmed V and J ends, which lost 5 bases and 1 base, there was a span of 12 bases. The length of the CDR3 is 14 residues. Here the CDR3 reads CASSPKRESYEQYF. CDR3 nucleotides: TGTGCCAGCAGCCCCAAACGGGAGTCCTACGAGCAGTACTTC.

In this sample, this clonotype turned up a few times. The chain has TRBV18 and TRBJ1-2, with TRBD1 matching over 11 bases. The CDR3 runs 20 residues. V shed 4 bases and J 5 bases; nucleotides not matched to a gene: 21. Germline values: CDR1 KGHSH, CDR2 LQKENI. CDR3 in amino acids: CASSLLQAGQGATSRYGYTF. CDR3 nucleotides: TGTGCCAGCTCACTCTTGCAAGCAGGACAGGGGGCTACAAGTCGGTATGGCTACACCTTC.

This clonotype was observed at least ten times. CDR3 loop: CASIRRAGPINTEAFF. For the CDR3, the DNA is TGTGCCAGCATCCGTCGGGCAGGACCCATAAACACTGAAGCTTTCTTT. The rearrangement joins TRBV7-2 to TRBJ1-1, with no clear D. This CDR3 region has 16 residues. Per germline, CDR1 SGHTA and CDR2 FQGNSA. Trimming removed 7 bases at V and 2 bases at J, with 20 bases between.

This rearrangement joins TRBV5-1 to TRBJ2-3, with D perhaps TRBD2 (6 bases). V was cut by 2 bases and J by 0 bases, with 13 bases left in between. This CDR3 has 16 residues. CDR1 SGHRS and CDR2 YFSETQ come from the germline V gene. CDR3 DNA: TGCGCCAGCAGCTTCCCAAGTGGGACTAGCACAGATACGCAGTATTTT. This codes for CASSFPSGTSTDTQYF.

The rearrangement uses TRBV24-1 and TRBJ2-6; 7 nucleotides agree with TRBD1. Germline V CDR1 and CDR2: KGHDR, SFDVKD. CDR3 length equals 20 residues. Trimming cost V 2 bases and J 0 bases; bases outside gene matches: 12. CDR3: CATSDSPKGAYSSGANVLTF. CDR3 DNA: TGTGCCACCAGTGATTCGCCGAAGGGGGCCTACAGCTCTGGGGCCAACGTCCTGACTTTC.

Only a few counts were recorded for this clonotype. This chain uses TRBV20-1 with TRBJ2-5; D is tentatively TRBD1 or TRBD2 (6 bases each). V lost 2 bases to trimming and J lost 1 base, with 17 bases between them. The germline gives CDR1 DFQATT, CDR2 SNEGSKA (reference sequence). This CDR3 has 16 residues. The CDR3 coding sequence is TGCAGTGCTAGAAATGGGGTCGGGGGCCCCCAAGAGACCCAGTACTTC. Protein: CSARNGVGGPQETQYF.

CDR3 sequence: CASTFTSSYNEQFF. The CDR3 nucleotides are TGTGCCAGCACTTTTACGAGCTCCTACAATGAGCAGTTCTTC. The V gene is TRBV12-3 or TRBV12-4, the J gene TRBJ2-1; no firm D call. The CDR3 runs to 14 residues. Trimming left V 7 bases short and J 0 bases short, with 10 bases between.

The chain combines TRBV27 with TRBJ2-1; no definite D call. The CDR3 covers 16 residues. Germline CDR1 and CDR2: MNHEY and SMNVEV (reference sequence). Trimming cost V 0 bases and J 7 bases, with 16 bases left between them. CDR3: CASSLSDFGYRNEQFF. In DNA form, the CDR3 reads TGTGCCAGCAGTTTATCGGATTTCGGCTACCGTAATGAGCAGTTCTTC.

This clonotype came up a few times. The chain employs TRBV19 and TRBJ1-5, with a possible D match to TRBD1 (5 bases). V was clipped by 7 bases and J by 5 bases, with 15 bases between them. The CDR3 runs to 14 residues. Germline values: CDR1 LNHDA, CDR2 SQIVND (reference sequence). CDR3 in DNA: TGTGCCAGTACTTCCGACAGTTCCTATCAGCCCCAGCATTTT. It specifies CASTSDSSYQPQHF.

This clonotype was counted only a few times. The chain is built from TRBV29-1 and TRBJ2-7; 9 nucleotides match TRBD1. Unmatched junction bases numbered 4, after V lost 3 bases and J lost 4 bases. There are 13 residues in the CDR3. Germline loops: CDR1 SQVTM, CDR2 ANQGSEA. The CDR3 protein is CSVEGTGTYEQYF. In nucleotides, the CDR3 is TGCAGCGTTGAGGGGACAGGGACTTACGAGCAGTACTTC.

A few counts support this clonotype. J is TRBJ1-2 and V is TRBV7-9; D ambiguous. Germline values: CDR1 SEHNR, CDR2 FQNEAQ (reference sequence). Trimming shortened V by 2 bases and J by 6 bases, and 13 bases separated the two germline ends. The CDR3 consists of 14 residues. The CDR3 sequence is CASSLSLVVDGYTF. The CDR3 nucleotides are TGTGCCAGCAGCTTATCGTTGGTGGTTGATGGCTACACCTTC.